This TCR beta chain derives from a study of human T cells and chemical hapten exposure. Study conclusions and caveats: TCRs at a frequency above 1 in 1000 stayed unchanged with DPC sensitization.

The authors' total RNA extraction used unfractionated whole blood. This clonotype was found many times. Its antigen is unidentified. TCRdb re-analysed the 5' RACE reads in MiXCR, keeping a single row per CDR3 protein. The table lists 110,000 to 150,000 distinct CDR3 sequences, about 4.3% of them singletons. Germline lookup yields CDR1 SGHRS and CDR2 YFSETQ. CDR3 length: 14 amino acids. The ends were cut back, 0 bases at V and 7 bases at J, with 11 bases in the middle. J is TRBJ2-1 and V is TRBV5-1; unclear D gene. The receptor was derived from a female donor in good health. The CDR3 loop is CASSLVGKVNEQFF. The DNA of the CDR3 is TGCGCCAGCAGCTTGGTGGGGAAGGTGAATGAGCAGTTCTTC. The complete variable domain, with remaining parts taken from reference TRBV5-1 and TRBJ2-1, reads KAGVTQTPRYLIKTRGQQVTLSCSPISGHRSVSWYQQTPGQGLQFLFEYFSETQRNKGNFPGRFSGRQFSNSRSEMNVSTLELGDSALYLCASSLVGKVNEQFFGPGTRLTVL.